The TCR beta chain under discussion was sequenced for a study of shared clonotypes between healthy human individuals. Trimming shortened V by 5 bases and J by 5 bases, and 15 bases separated the two germline ends. This CDR3 spans 14 amino acids. The germline gives CDR1 SGHAT, CDR2 FQNNGV. As for this clone: The antigen is undetermined.

The data were produced by immunoSEQ multiplex PCR, yet TCRdb's version contains in-frame clones alone and is incomplete. This table has roughly 2.2 million clones, 85% to 95% appearing once. Study-wide findings and caveats: Relative to memory subsets, naive subsets generally showed larger estimated richness.

The receptor's source is a young man in good health. Some clones in this sample may be carry-over from other donors' samples. This chain links TRBV11-2 with TRBJ2-5; D is ambiguous. Material: naive CD4+ T cells from PBMCs. The subset is: CD45RA+ positively selected. The CDR3 loop reads CASSAYGPVETQYF. CDR3 in DNA: TGTGCCAGCAGCGCCTACGGACCTGTTGAGACCCAGTACTTC.